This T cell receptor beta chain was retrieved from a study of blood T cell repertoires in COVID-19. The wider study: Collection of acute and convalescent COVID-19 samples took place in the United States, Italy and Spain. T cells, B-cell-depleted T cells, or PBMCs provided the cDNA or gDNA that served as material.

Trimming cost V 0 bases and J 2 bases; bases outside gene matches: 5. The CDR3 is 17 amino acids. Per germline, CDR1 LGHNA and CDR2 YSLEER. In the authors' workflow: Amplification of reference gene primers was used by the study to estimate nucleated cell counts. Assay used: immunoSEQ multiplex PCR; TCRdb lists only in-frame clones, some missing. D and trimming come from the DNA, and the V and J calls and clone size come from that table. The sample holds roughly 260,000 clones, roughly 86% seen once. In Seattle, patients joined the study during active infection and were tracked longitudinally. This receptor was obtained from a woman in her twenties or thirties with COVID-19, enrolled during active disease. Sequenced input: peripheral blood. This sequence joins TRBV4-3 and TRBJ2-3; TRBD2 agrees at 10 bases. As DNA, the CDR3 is TGCGCCAGCAGCCAAGAACCAGCGGGAGGGCCCACAGATACGCAGTATTTT. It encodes CASSQEPAGGPTDTQYF.